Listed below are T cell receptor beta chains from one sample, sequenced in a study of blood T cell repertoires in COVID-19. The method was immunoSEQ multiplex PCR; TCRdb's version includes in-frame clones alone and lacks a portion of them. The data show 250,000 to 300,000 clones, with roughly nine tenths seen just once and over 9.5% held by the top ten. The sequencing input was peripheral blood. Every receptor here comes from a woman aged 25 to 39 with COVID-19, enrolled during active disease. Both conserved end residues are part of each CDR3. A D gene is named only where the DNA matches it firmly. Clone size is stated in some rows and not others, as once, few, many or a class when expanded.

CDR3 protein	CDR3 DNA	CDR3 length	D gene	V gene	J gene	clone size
CASLNLGQRNTEAFF	TGTGCCAGCCTAAACCTTGGACAGAGAAACACTGAAGCTTTCTTT	15	-	TRBV5-6	TRBJ1-1	few
CAWGGFGQGLYGYTF	TGTGCCTGGGGGGGATTTGGACAGGGCCTCTATGGCTACACCTTC	15	TRBD1	TRBV30	TRBJ1-2	-
CASSFGSWDEQYF	TGTGCCAGCAGCTTCGGGAGCTGGGACGAGCAGTACTTC	13	-	TRBV27	TRBJ2-7	-
CASSFGWSQGLNSPLHF	TGTGCCAGCAGCTTCGGCTGGTCACAGGGGCTCAATTCACCCCTCCACTTT	17	TRBD1	TRBV7-9	TRBJ1-6	-
CASSQKTGLRKETQYF	TGTGCCAGCAGCCAGAAGACGGGACTTCGAAAAGAGACCCAGTACTTC	16	-	TRBV5-6	TRBJ2-5	-
CASSDQIGLRGNSPLHF	TGTGCCAGCAGTGACCAGATTGGGTTAAGAGGAAATTCACCCCTCCACTTT	17	-	TRBV6-1	TRBJ1-6	-
CASNPGGGLSGEQFF	TGCGCCAGCAACCCCGGGGGTGGCCTCTCGGGTGAGCAGTTCTTC	15	-	TRBV4-1	TRBJ2-1	-
CASSSQGRGGYTF	TGTGCCAGCAGCTCGCAGGGAAGGGGCGGCTACACCTTC	13	-	TRBV7-9	TRBJ1-2	-
CASSPGIYGYTF	TGTGCCAGCAGTCCAGGGATTTATGGCTACACCTTC	12	-	TRBV28	TRBJ1-2	-
CASSLGSSGLAGVPSTDTQYF	TGTGCCAGCAGCTTAGGGTCTTCGGGACTAGCGGGAGTACCTAGCACAGATACGCAGTATTTT	21	TRBD2	TRBV7-6	TRBJ2-3	-
CASSLMTEINSPLHF	TGCGCCAGCAGCTTGATGACAGAAATTAATTCACCCCTCCACTTT	15	-	TRBV5-1	TRBJ1-6	-
CASSLTSGGDSTDTQYF	TGCGCCAGCAGCCTTACTAGCGGGGGGGATAGCACAGATACGCAGTATTTT	17	TRBD2	TRBV4-1	TRBJ2-3	-
CASSWGGNTEAFF	TGTGCCAGCAGCTGGGGAGGGAACACTGAAGCTTTCTTT	13	-	TRBV4-2	TRBJ1-1	-
CASSWGGWGEQYF	TGTGCCAGCAGTTGGGGGGGATGGGGCGAGCAGTACTTC	13	TRBD2	TRBV12-3/TRBV12-4	TRBJ2-7	-
CATSTPGQGNTEAFF	TGTGCCACCAGCACTCCGGGACAGGGGAACACTGAAGCTTTCTTT	15	TRBD1	TRBV15	TRBJ1-1	-
CASSSRSYNEQFF	TGTGCCAGCAGTTCGCGCTCCTACAATGAGCAGTTCTTC	13	-	TRBV27	TRBJ2-1	-
CASGQGRYEQYF	TGTGCCAGCGGACAGGGGAGGTACGAGCAGTACTTC	12	TRBD1	TRBV28	TRBJ2-7	-
CASSQVTHPVYEQYF	TGTGCCAGCAGTCAAGTTACCCATCCGGTCTACGAGCAGTACTTC	15	-	TRBV3-1/TRBV3-2	TRBJ2-7	-
CASIGVIGEQYF	TGTGCCAGCATCGGGGTTATTGGGGAGCAGTACTTC	12	-	TRBV6-5	TRBJ2-7	-